The next 16 T cell receptor beta chains were all read from a single sample in a study of blood T cells in healthy people across ages. A J-beta primer mix and a sample-barcoded 5' primer were used in a second PCR of about 7 to 11 cycles. TCRdb reprocessed the 5' RACE reads via MiXCR and lists one record per CDR3 protein. The sample carries 800,000 to 950,000 distinct CDR3 sequences, 25% to 35% recorded once. These data are also associated with another study on T cells of mothers and their children.

What was sequenced was blood. The source is a woman aged 40 to 55 in good health.

On this clonotype itself: At one end the junction does not follow the germline gene, possibly because of a read error. This chain connects TRBV18 to TRBJ2-5, with D hard to call. This CDR3 is 12 amino acids long. CDR1 is KGHSH, CDR2 LQKENI, per germline. The CDR3 nucleotides read TGTGCCAGCTCACCTCCCCAAGAGACCCGGTACTTC. Translated: CASSPPQETRYF. Full variable domain (remainder filled in from reference TRBV18 and TRBJ2-5): NAGVMQNPRHLVRRRGQEARLRCSPMKGHSHVYWYRQLPEEGLKFMVYLQKENIIDESGMPKERFSAEFPKEGPSILRIQQVVRGDSAAYFCASSPPQETRYFGPGTRLLVL.

This clonotype was observed a handful of times. The V gene is TRBV27, the J gene TRBJ2-5; the D gene is possibly TRBD2 (7 bases). The CDR3 has 17 amino acids. Per the germline V gene, CDR1 is MNHEY and CDR2 is SMNVEV (reference sequence). V was cut by 0 bases and J by 4 bases, with 18 bases left in between. CDR3 in amino acids: CASSLSIAGAPGETQYF. As DNA, the CDR3 is TGTGCCAGCAGTTTATCGATTGCGGGGGCCCCGGGAGAGACCCAGTACTTC.

This clonotype has more than one count but fewer than ten. The rearrangement joins TRBV2 to TRBJ2-5; no definite D call. Trimming cost V 0 bases and J 3 bases, with 2 bases left between them. This CDR3 comprises 12 residues. CDR1 is SNHLY and CDR2 is FYNNEI in the germline V gene. The CDR3 DNA reads TGTGCCAGCAGTGAAGCAAAAGAGACCCAGTACTTC. The encoded protein is CASSEAKETQYF.

CDR3 protein: CASNISPGQIYNEQFF. The CDR3 DNA follows: TGCGCCAGCAACATTTCGCCGGGACAGATATACAATGAGCAGTTCTTC. This rearrangement joins TRBV5-1 to TRBJ2-1; TRBD1 matches 7 bases. In germline, CDR1 is SGHRS, CDR2 YFSETQ. Losses at the gene ends were 6 bases for V and 4 bases for J; bases not matched to a gene: 13. This CDR3 contains 16 residues.

As regards this clonotype: This sequence may be a read error, since a much larger clone differs from it by one base. J is TRBJ2-7 and V is TRBV7-2; no clear D. Germline CDR1 is SGHTA and CDR2 is FQGNSA. CDR3 length equals 11 residues. V was clipped by 1 base and J by 11 bases, with 9 bases between them. CDR3 sequence reads: CASSLESTKYF. CDR3 DNA sequence: TGTGCCAGCAGCTTAGAGAGTACTAAGTACTTC.

The V and J genes are TRBV21-1 and TRBJ2-7; the table's TRBD1 call for D was not verified on the DNA. TRBV21-1 is reported as a pseudogene. This CDR3 is 17 amino acids long. The DNA of the CDR3 is TGTGCCAGCAGCAAAGGGGACAGCCCTTTTCACTCCTACGAGCAGTACTTC. The encoded protein is CASSKGDSPFHSYEQYF.

In this sample, this clonotype turned up a few times. CDR3: CASSFSGGVSYEQYF. CDR3 nucleotides: TGTGCCAGCAGTTTCAGCGGGGGGGTATCCTACGAGCAGTACTTC. J is TRBJ2-7 and V is TRBV6-2 or TRBV6-3, with 10 bases lining up with TRBD2. The CDR3 totals 15 residues. J gave up 1 base and V 4 bases, and 4 bases lay outside the gene matches. Germline values: CDR1 MNHEY, CDR2 SVGEGT.

This clonotype was seen many times. This chain joins TRBV25-1 and TRBJ2-4; no reliable D call. V shed 5 bases and J shed 0 bases, with 11 bases lying between them. This CDR3 contains 15 residues. The germline CDR1 and CDR2 sequences are MGHDK and SYGVNS. CDR3 DNA sequence: TGTGCCAGCAGTTCCCAATCTCTAGCCAAAAACATTCAGTACTTC. Translation: CASSSQSLAKNIQYF. Together with reference TRBV25-1 and TRBJ2-4, the CDR3 gives the full variable domain: EADIYQTPRYLVIGTGKKITLECSQTMGHDKMYWYQQDPGMELHLIHYSYGVNSTEKGDLSSESTVSRIRTEHFPLTLESARPSHTSQYLCASSSQSLAKNIQYFGAGTRLSVL.

Regarding this clonotype: A much larger clone lies a single base off, so this may be a read error. V is TRBV6-1 and J is TRBJ2-1; perhaps TRBD2 as D (6 bases). Per germline, CDR1 MNHNS and CDR2 SASEGT. This CDR3 is built from 15 residues. V was trimmed by 6 bases and J by 7 bases, leaving 19 bases between them. CDR3 protein: CASRAGTGGVNEQFF. The CDR3 nucleotides read TGTGCCAGCAGAGCCGGGACTGGCGGGGTGAATGAGCAGTTCTTC.

The chain is built from TRBV9 and TRBJ1-2; unclear D gene. Germline CDR1 is SGDLS and CDR2 is YYNGEE. The V end was cut by 4 bases, the J end by 5 bases, with 21 bases between. The CDR3 has 16 amino acids. The CDR3 spells CASSNHRESPGYGYTF. CDR3 DNA sequence: TGTGCCAGCAGCAACCATCGGGAGAGCCCGGGGTATGGCTACACCTTC.

This clonotype was observed many times. The junction departs from germline at one end; a sequencing error may be responsible. V and J are TRBV4-3 and TRBJ2-1; TRBD2 aligns across 13 bases. Germline CDR1 and CDR2: LGHNA and YSLEER. CDR3 size: 16 residues. This CDR3 reads CASSQEGGTSGDEQFF. CDR3 bases: TGCGCTAGCAGCCAAGAAGGGGGGACTAGCGGGGATGAGCAGTTCTTC.

This clonotype was counted only a few times. V and J are TRBV29-1 and TRBJ2-1, with 10 bases matching TRBD1. Germline V lookup: CDR1 SQVTM, CDR2 ANQGSEA. This CDR3 comprises 13 residues. The ends lost 6 bases at V and 13 bases at J; junction bases unmatched: 12. The CDR3 DNA reads TGCAGCGTGGGTCGACAGGGGGCATGGACCCAGTTCTTC. It encodes CSVGRQGAWTQFF.

This chain uses TRBV29-1 with TRBJ2-7; D might be TRBD2 (5 bases). CDR1 and CDR2 from the germline V gene are SQVTM and ANQGSEA. The CDR3 totals 12 residues. V lost 7 bases and J lost 0, with 10 bases in between. CDR3 sequence (DNA): TGCAGCGGTGAGGGCAGCTCCTACGAGCAGTACTTC. It translates to CSGEGSSYEQYF.

The rearrangement uses TRBV18 and TRBJ2-5; D perhaps matches TRBD2 (5 bases). Germline V gives CDR1 KGHSH, CDR2 LQKENI. This CDR3 spans 15 amino acids. Trimming removed 0 bases at V and 6 bases at J, with 14 bases between. The CDR3 sequence: CASSPPEAGEKTQYF. As DNA, the CDR3 is TGTGCCAGCTCACCACCGGAGGCAGGAGAGAAGACCCAGTACTTC.

This clonotype showed up just a few times. V is TRBV29-1 and J is TRBJ1-2; weak D call: TRBD1 (6 bases). This CDR3 contains 12 residues. The ends were cut back, 3 bases at V and 3 bases at J, with 8 bases in the middle. Germline CDR1 SQVTM, CDR2 ANQGSEA. The CDR3 DNA sequence: TGCAGCGTTGATGAGGGGGACTATGGCTACACCTTC. It translates to CSVDEGDYGYTF.

Only a few counts were recorded for this clonotype. V usage is TRBV12-3 or TRBV12-4 and J usage is TRBJ1-3, with D hard to call. The CDR3 sequence is 15 residues long. Trimming left V 3 bases short and J 0 bases short, with 9 bases between. The chain's CDR3 is CASSFPVLSGNTIYF. CDR3 DNA sequence: TGTGCCAGCAGTTTCCCGGTACTCTCTGGAAACACCATATATTTT.